This TCR beta chain stems from a study of cytomegalovirus exposure and HLA in healthy donors. Study-wide findings and caveats: Association of a missense DCLRE1C variant with TCR beta V- and J-gene trimming was reported in a later analysis. There were some V segments, including TRBV6-2 and TRBV6-3, excluded as indistinguishable.

Trimming removed 3 bases from V and 4 bases from J; junction bases left unmatched: 1. Germline assignment: CDR1 LNHDA and CDR2 SQIVND (reference sequence). This CDR3 has 13 amino acids. Regarding this clone: The antigen is not known. Within the sample, other DNA sequences also encode this same CDR3.

PCR used 60 Vbeta primers and 13 Jbeta primers. Using immunoSEQ multiplex PCR, the repertoire was profiled, and TCRdb retains in-frame clones only, with some absent. The sample shows about 200,000 clones, under 85% of them seen only once. This receptor was identified in a man aged 45-65 years in good health and CMV-seronegative. Sequenced sample: PBMCs. The chain joins TRBV19 to TRBJ1-2; 8 nucleotides align to TRBD1. DNA for the CDR3: TGTGCCAGTAGTATTGACAGGGGCTATGGCTACACCTTC. This gives the protein CASSIDRGYGYTF. Looking up the rest from reference TRBV19 and TRBJ1-2 gives the full variable domain: DGGITQSPKYLFRKEGQNVTLSCEQNLNHDAMYWYRQDPGQGLRLIYYSQIVNDFQKGDIAEGYSVSREKKESFPLTVTSAQKNPTAFYLCASSIDRGYGYTFGSGTRLTVV.